The following is a T cell receptor (beta chain) sequence with its context. This clonotype showed up just a few times. Its cognate antigen has yet to be identified. One base away there is no much larger clone; base qualities are not given. This sample stems from a study of blood T cells in healthy people across ages (dated by TCRdb to between 2014 and 2017). With respect to the entire study: In model experiments, template switching captured about one uniquely barcoded TCR beta cDNA molecule for every two T cells. Age-related changes in TCR beta repertoire diversity were measured in the study by deep sequencing normalized with unique cDNA molecular identifiers. For two donors (one aged 18 to 29 and one aged 80 or older), the study analyzed two additional independent replicas of 1 million unique cDNA reads from the same blood draw. To avoid experimental bias, donors of different ages were distributed randomly across sequencing lanes. Donors were grouped into four age groups: young (average approximately 15 years), middle-aged (about 38), aged (over 55) and long-lived (around 82).

The donors were about 40 Caucasian individuals from Russia, aged roughly 6 to 90 years, who were systemically healthy. Each donor gave approximately 9.3 milliliters of peripheral blood, collected into EDTA-treated Vacutainer tubes. PBMCs were isolated by Ficoll-Paque density-gradient centrifugation, with at least 6 million obtained per sample. Total RNA, at least 6 micrograms per sample, was extracted from PBMCs with Trizol reagent. For every donor, flow cytometry on a PBMC aliquot measured the percentage of naive CD45RAhigh/CD27high T cells. Based on the germline V gene, the CDR1 and CDR2 sequences are SGHTA and FQGNSA. The germline V end is reduced by 5 bases and the J end by 0 bases; junction bases left unmatched: 8. From cysteine to phenylalanine, the CDR3 is 16 amino acids long. CDR3 DNA only is kept here, 48 bases in frame from base 1. The library was produced with 5' RACE. Sequencing used an Illumina HiSeq 2500. A second PCR of roughly 7 to 11 cycles was performed with a sample-barcoded 5' primer and a J-beta primer mix. Each TCR beta cDNA molecule received a unique molecular identifier from a template-switch 5' adaptor carrying 12 random nucleotides. Each sample yielded at least 2.5 million CDR3-containing paired-end reads. The Mint cDNA synthesis kit, primed by a TRBC-specific oligonucleotide, was used to synthesize first-strand cDNA from all RNA. All cDNA was treated with uracil-DNA glycosylase and then went through a first 18-cycle PCR with the universal primers M1SS and BC2_uni_R. The original pipeline was this. For normalization, 1 million high-quality reads, each with a distinct molecular identifier, were randomly selected from each sample. Instead of being binned into consensus sequences, reads that shared molecular identifiers were thrown out. MiTCR, set to a Q25 quality threshold and the strictest error-elimination algorithm, was used for CDR3 identification, clonotype clustering and error correction. A nonparametric unseen species model with Euler transformation was used to estimate a lower bound on total TCR beta diversity. The raw public reads went through TCRdb reprocessing: fastp at Q25, MiXCR clone calling, in-frame beta chains kept. All rows with the same CDR3 protein become a single entry with the most common DNA and genes. The V and J calls follow TCRdb's processing rather than the paper's. In all, the sample holds 850,000 to 1,000,000 distinct CDR3 sequences, and around 49% of those were seen once. The ten largest clones take up 13% of the sample.

Points the paper makes about the study in general: Observed TCR beta diversity per million T cells fell roughly linearly with age, and a significant reduction was already apparent by age about 36. There was a strong correlation between observed TCR beta diversity and the percentage of naive T cells measured by flow cytometry. Conclusive comparison of naive and antigen-experienced compartments was prevented by the profiling of bulk unsorted PBMCs. Compared with the aged group, the long-lived group had more naive CD4+ T cells, fewer expanded clones and increased TCR diversity, a pattern suggesting age selection. Because the CMV infection status of the donors was unknown, age-related changes in expanded clonotypes may potentially have been confounded. Estimates of total diversity based on one million sequenced T cells were considered lower bounds and underestimates.

The sequence is built from TRBV7-2 and TRBJ2-3, and TRBD2 matches 7 of the central bases. This receptor was taken from a man between 25 and 39 years old in good health. Sequencing was carried out using blood. The nucleotide sequence is TGTGCCAGCAGCCCCTGGGCCGGGAGGAGCACAGATACGCAGTATTTT. Translated, this is CASSPWAGRSTDTQYF.